The present T cell receptor beta chain was sequenced within a study of read filtering for tumor transcriptome and immune sequencing. Study details: TCR-mapped reads were about 4.05 to 11 million with IR-seq versus roughly 75 to 1,400 with RNA-seq.

Germline loops: CDR1 SGHTS, CDR2 YDEGEE. V was pared by 0 bases and J by 8 bases, with 3 bases of the junction left unmatched. The CDR3 length is 15 residues. This clonotype was seen ten or more times. Antigen specificity is unknown. Molecular barcoded adaptors covering alpha/delta and beta/gamma chains were used on approximately 400 ng RNA. TCRdb itself ran the reads through MiXCR, one entry per CDR3 protein. The sample lists tens of thousands of distinct CDR3 sequences, under 20% occurring once. Study-wide points: The sorted CD138-negative fraction was a mixed bone marrow immune population, not purified T cells.

The origin of this receptor is a donor at least 40 years old with multiple myeloma. The specimen was a population of CD138-negative cells sorted from bone marrow. The chain uses TRBV5-8 and TRBJ2-1; 12 bases match TRBD2. CDR3 in DNA: TGTGCCAGCAGCTTGGTGACTAGCGGGAGATATGAGCAGTTCTTC. Translated: CASSLVTSGRYEQFF.